This TCR beta chain came from a study of shared clonotypes between healthy human individuals. About the research overall: Per donor, three plates held CD4 naive cells, three held CD4 memory, two held CD8 naive and one held CD8 memory. Study observations and caveats: Rarefaction analysis demonstrated incomplete sorted-subset sequencing notwithstanding large depth. Several donors shared approximately 5% of their naive CD4 clonotypes. All-four-donor shared clonotypes had higher generation probabilities than non-shared clonotypes did.

In its sample, this clone was seen once. The antigen is undetermined. The data were produced by immunoSEQ multiplex PCR, yet TCRdb's version contains in-frame clones alone and is incomplete. The sample has some 2.4 million clones, 80% to 95% seen once. Germline V gene sequence: CDR1 SGHNT, CDR2 YYREEE (reference sequence). This CDR3 is built from 11 residues. V was shortened by 5 bases and J by 7 bases, with 6 bases between the two germline ends. The sequenced sample was naive CD4+ T cells from PBMCs. Subset in this sample: CD45RA+ positively selected. J is TRBJ2-2 and V is TRBV5-4; no reliable D call. The receptor was isolated from a man aged 18 to 29 in good health. Some clones in this sample may be carry-over from other donors' samples. The CDR3 loop reads CASRDRGELFF. The CDR3 DNA follows: TGTGCCAGCAGAGATCGCGGGGAGCTGTTTTTT. The entire variable domain, with the rest obtained from reference TRBV5-4 and TRBJ2-2, is as follows: ETGVTQSPTHLIKTRGQQVTLRCSSQSGHNTVSWYQQALGQGPQFIFQYYREEENGRGNFPPRFSGLQFPNYSSELNVNALELDDSALYLCASRDRGELFFGEGSRLTVL.